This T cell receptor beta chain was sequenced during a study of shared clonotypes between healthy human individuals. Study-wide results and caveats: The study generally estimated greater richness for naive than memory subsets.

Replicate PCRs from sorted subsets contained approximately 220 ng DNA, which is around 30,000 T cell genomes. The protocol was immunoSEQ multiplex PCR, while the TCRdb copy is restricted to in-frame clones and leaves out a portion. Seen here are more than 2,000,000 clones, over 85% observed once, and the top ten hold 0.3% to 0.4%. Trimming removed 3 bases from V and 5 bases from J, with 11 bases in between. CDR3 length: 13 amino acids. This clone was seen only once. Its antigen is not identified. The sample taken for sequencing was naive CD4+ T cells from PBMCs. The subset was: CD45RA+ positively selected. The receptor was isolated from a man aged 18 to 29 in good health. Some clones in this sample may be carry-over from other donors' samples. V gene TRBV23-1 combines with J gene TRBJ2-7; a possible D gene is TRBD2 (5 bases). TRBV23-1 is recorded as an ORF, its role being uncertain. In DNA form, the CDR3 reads TGCGCCAGCAGTCATGGGGATAGCGACGAGCAGTACTTC. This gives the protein CASSHGDSDEQYF.